The source of this TCR beta chain is a study of blood T cell repertoires in COVID-19. Study-level information: The samples span acute and convalescent COVID-19 from the United States, Italy and Spain. T cells, B-cell-depleted T cells, or PBMCs provided the cDNA or gDNA that served as material.

The CDR3 contains 13 residues. The J segment lost 7 bases and the V segment lost 4 bases, leaving 3 bases of the junction unmatched. Germline CDR1 reads SQVTM; CDR2 reads ANQGSEA. Original handling: Researchers report that nucleated cell counts were estimated from reference gene primer amplification. Repertoires were generated with immunoSEQ multiplex PCR, while TCRdb's copy carries only in-frame clones and drops some. V and J calls and clone size come straight from that table; D and trimming were deduced from the DNA. The data show roughly 230,000 clones, roughly 88% seen once. The receptor was derived from a human donor in a cohort sampled during active COVID-19. The sequencing sample was made of peripheral blood. The chain carries TRBV29-1 and TRBJ1-4, with 10 bases fitting TRBD1. The CDR3 DNA reads TGCAGCGTTGGCCGGGACAGGGGTGAAAAACTGTTTTTT. Its protein is CSVGRDRGEKLFF.